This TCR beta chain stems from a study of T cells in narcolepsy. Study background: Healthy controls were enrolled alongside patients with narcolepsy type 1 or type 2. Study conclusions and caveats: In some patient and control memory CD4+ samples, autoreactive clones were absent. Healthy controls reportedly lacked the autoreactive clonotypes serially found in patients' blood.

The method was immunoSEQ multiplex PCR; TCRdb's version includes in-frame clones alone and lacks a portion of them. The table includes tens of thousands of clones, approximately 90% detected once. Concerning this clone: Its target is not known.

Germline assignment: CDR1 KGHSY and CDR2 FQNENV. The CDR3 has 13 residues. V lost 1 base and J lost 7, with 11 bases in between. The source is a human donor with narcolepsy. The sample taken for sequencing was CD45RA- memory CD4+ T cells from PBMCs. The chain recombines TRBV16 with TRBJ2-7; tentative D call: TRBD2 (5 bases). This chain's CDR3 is CASSQWTDSEQYF. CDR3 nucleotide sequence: TGTGCCAGCAGCCAATGGACGGACTCGGAGCAGTACTTC.